A selection of T cell receptor beta chains follows, all from one sample in a study of blood T cell repertoires in COVID-19. Clones were sequenced by immunoSEQ multiplex PCR, and TCRdb holds only the in-frame ones, with some missing. The table lists roughly 200,000 clones, about 88% of them singletons. The sample taken for sequencing was peripheral blood. These receptors all stem from a woman between 50 and 59 years old with COVID-19, enrolled during active disease. Both conserved end residues are part of each CDR3. D genes are given only for firm matches. Where a row states a size, it is once, few, many or the class of an expanded clone; other rows omit it.

clone size	V gene	CDR3 length	J gene	D gene	CDR3 DNA	CDR3 protein
NA	TRBV9	16	TRBJ1-1	TRBD1	TGTGCCAGCAGCGTACTCCCAGGGGGCCCGAACACTGAAGCTTTCTTT	CASSVLPGGPNTEAFF
NA	TRBV19	14	TRBJ2-2	NA	TGTGCCAGTAGTATGGGCAGGGTCCCCGGGGAGCTGTTTTTT	CASSMGRVPGELFF
NA	TRBV4-3	18	TRBJ1-2	TRBD1	TGCGCCAGCAGCCAAGGAGGGGGACAGGGCGGAGTCTACTATGGCTACACCTTC	CASSQGGGQGGVYYGYTF
once	TRBV19	13	TRBJ1-5	NA	TGTGCCAGTAGTATCTCGGGGAATCAGCCCCAGCATTTT	CASSISGNQPQHF
NA	TRBV5-1	15	TRBJ2-3	TRBD2	TGCGCCAGCAGCCCGGGACTAGCGCGCACAGATACGCAGTATTTT	CASSPGLARTDTQYF
NA	TRBV12-5	17	TRBJ2-5	NA	TGTGCTAGTGGTTTGGTGCTGGGGAGGAGAGGGCAAGAGACCCAGTACTTC	CASGLVLGRRGQETQYF
NA	TRBV5-1	14	TRBJ1-2	TRBD1	TGCGCCAGCAGCTTGTGGACAGGGGGCTATGGCTACACCTTC	CASSLWTGGYGYTF
NA	TRBV5-1	12	TRBJ1-2	NA	TGCGCCAGCAGCTTGGCCAGGGTCGGCTACACCTTC	CASSLARVGYTF
NA	TRBV5-1	14	TRBJ1-5	NA	TGCGCCAGCAGCTTTACGGGGGACGATCAGCCCCAGCATTTT	CASSFTGDDQPQHF
NA	TRBV5-4	14	TRBJ2-2	NA	TGTGCCAGCAGCTTGGTAGTAGATCCCGGGGAGCTGTTTTTT	CASSLVVDPGELFF
few	TRBV30	12	TRBJ1-4	NA	TGTGCCTGGAGTAGCGGTATTGAAAAACTGTTTTTT	CAWSSGIEKLFF
NA	TRBV5-8	15	TRBJ1-4	NA	TGTGCCAGCAGCCTCGTATCGACAACAATGAAGGAACTGTTTTTT	CASSLVSTTMKELFF
few	TRBV28	13	TRBJ1-2	NA	TGTGCCAGCAGTTTACAGGGTGGCTATGGCTACACCTTC	CASSLQGGYGYTF
many	TRBV7-2	16	TRBJ2-1	NA	TGTGCCAGCAGCTTAGGCGTCGGGGGACAGCGCAATGAGCAGTTCTTC	CASSLGVGGQRNEQFF
NA	TRBV19	15	TRBJ1-1	TRBD1	TGTGCCAGTAGTAGGGACAGCAGAGAGAACACTGAAGCTTTCTTT	CASSRDSRENTEAFF
NA	TRBV6-5	14	TRBJ1-3	NA	TGTGCCAGCAGCCCAGATTTCTCTGGAAACACCATATATTTT	CASSPDFSGNTIYF
NA	TRBV6-2/TRBV6-3	13	TRBJ2-7	NA	TGTGCCAGCAGTACAGGACGTCTAAACGAGCAGTACTTC	CASSTGRLNEQYF
once	TRBV30	16	TRBJ2-3	NA	TGTGCCTGGAGTGTACGGGGAGGGGGACGATTAGATACGCAGTATTTT	CAWSVRGGGRLDTQYF
NA	TRBV19	18	TRBJ1-5	NA	TGTGCCAGTAACCATAGGGGGGGGGTTCGAGCTAGCAATCAGCCCCAGCATTTT	CASNHRGGVRASNQPQHF
NA	TRBV4-1	15	TRBJ1-1	NA	TGCGCCAGCAGCCAAGACCCAGGGCGGCTGTCTTGGGCTTTCTTT	CASSQDPGRLSWAFF
NA	TRBV9	14	TRBJ1-3	NA	TGTGCCAGCAGCGTAGTCATAGCTGGAAACACCATATATTTT	CASSVVIAGNTIYF
NA	TRBV6-1	16	TRBJ2-1	TRBD1	TGTGCCAGCAGTGCATTCGGGACAGGGGTTGGAAATGAGCAGTTCTTC	CASSAFGTGVGNEQFF
NA	TRBV28	11	TRBJ1-2	NA	TGTGCCACCTTAGGGGGCTATGGCTACACCTTC	CATLGGYGYTF
NA	TRBV28	15	TRBJ2-7	TRBD2	TGTGCCAGCAGTGTTCCCGGGACTAGCGGGCACGAGCAGTACTTC	CASSVPGTSGHEQYF
NA	TRBV19	14	TRBJ1-2	NA	TGTGCCAGTAGTATAGAAGGGCAGGGTTATGGCTACACCTTC	CASSIEGQGYGYTF
NA	TRBV19	12	TRBJ1-1	NA	TGTGCCAGTAGTATAGGCGTCACTGAAGCTTTCTTT	CASSIGVTEAFF
NA	TRBV18	14	TRBJ2-5	NA	TGTGCCAGCTCACCGGGGGGACCTCAAGAGACCCAGTACTTC	CASSPGGPQETQYF
few	TRBV7-2	17	TRBJ2-2	TRBD1	TGTGCCAGCAGCTCTGGGACAGGGATCTTGGACACCGGGGAGCTGTTTTTT	CASSSGTGILDTGELFF
NA	TRBV2	13	TRBJ1-1	NA	TGTGCCAGCAGTACAGGGTTGAACACTGAAGCTTTCTTT	CASSTGLNTEAFF
NA	TRBV5-1	18	TRBJ2-7	TRBD2	TGCGCCAGCAGCCCCGGACCACTAGCGGGGGGGATCTCCTACGAGCAGTACTTC	CASSPGPLAGGISYEQYF
NA	TRBV27	17	TRBJ2-7	NA	TGTGCCAGCAGTTTATCGTCGGCTAGCAGGTCCCTCTACGAGCAGTACTTC	CASSLSSASRSLYEQYF
once	TRBV12-5	14	TRBJ1-3	NA	TGTGCTAGTGACCACGCGAGCTCTGGAAACACCATATATTTT	CASDHASSGNTIYF
many	TRBV9	15	TRBJ1-2	NA	TGTGCCAGCAGCGTTGCGGGAGGTGCAGGGCATGGCTACACCTTC	CASSVAGGAGHGYTF
once	TRBV5-5	15	TRBJ2-2	TRBD2	TGTGCCAGCAGCTTTTGGGAGGGGAACACCGGGGAGCTGTTTTTT	CASSFWEGNTGELFF
NA	TRBV3-1/TRBV3-2	13	TRBJ2-2	NA	TGTGCCAGCAGCCAGGACTGGGCCGGGGAGCTGTTTTTT	CASSQDWAGELFF
NA	TRBV19	17	TRBJ1-2	TRBD1	TGTGCCAGTAGTCCGCATCCTTCCCGGGACAGGGGGAATGGCTACACCTTC	CASSPHPSRDRGNGYTF
NA	TRBV7-2	15	TRBJ2-2	TRBD2	TGTGCCAGCAGCCCCTACCGCGGGGGTGCCGGGGAGCTGTTTTTT	CASSPYRGGAGELFF
NA	TRBV24-1	13	TRBJ2-1	NA	TGTGCCACCAGTGACCCGTACAGGGATGAGCAGTTCTTC	CATSDPYRDEQFF
NA	TRBV25-1	18	TRBJ2-7	TRBD2	TGTGCCAGCAGTGGGGGCTACGCGGGGGACGGCGAGTCTTACGAGCAGTACTTC	CASSGGYAGDGESYEQYF
NA	TRBV5-1	14	TRBJ1-3	NA	TGCGCCAGCAGCTTGGACTTCTCTGGAAACACCATATATTTT	CASSLDFSGNTIYF
NA	TRBV7-7	15	TRBJ2-5	NA	TGTGCCAGCAGCTTAGTGGGTGGGGCTCAAGAGACCCAGTACTTC	CASSLVGGAQETQYF
NA	TRBV19	14	TRBJ1-2	TRBD1	TGTGCCAGTAGTGTTACGACAGGGGGCAATGGCTACACCTTC	CASSVTTGGNGYTF
NA	TRBV30	14	TRBJ1-4	TRBD1	TGTGCCTATACGACAGGGACCACTAATGAAAAACTGTTTTTT	CAYTTGTTNEKLFF
NA	TRBV19	16	TRBJ1-5	TRBD1	TGTGCCAGTAGCTCTACAGGGGGCTGGGGCAATCAGCCCCAGCATTTT	CASSSTGGWGNQPQHF
NA	TRBV5-1	15	TRBJ2-2	NA	TGCGCCAGCAGCTTGGCCGGGGGAGCCACCGGGGAGCTGTTTTTT	CASSLAGGATGELFF
once	TRBV19	13	TRBJ1-6	NA	TGTGCCAGTAGTGCCATACAGAATTCACCCCTCCACTTT	CASSAIQNSPLHF
NA	TRBV7-9	14	TRBJ1-5	TRBD1	TGTGCCAGCAGCCGGGGACAGGGGATCCAGCCCCAGCATTTT	CASSRGQGIQPQHF
NA	TRBV11-3	17	TRBJ2-1	NA	TGTGCCAGCAGCTTAGGGGTTGCGGGGGCCCGATACAATGAGCAGTTCTTC	CASSLGVAGARYNEQFF